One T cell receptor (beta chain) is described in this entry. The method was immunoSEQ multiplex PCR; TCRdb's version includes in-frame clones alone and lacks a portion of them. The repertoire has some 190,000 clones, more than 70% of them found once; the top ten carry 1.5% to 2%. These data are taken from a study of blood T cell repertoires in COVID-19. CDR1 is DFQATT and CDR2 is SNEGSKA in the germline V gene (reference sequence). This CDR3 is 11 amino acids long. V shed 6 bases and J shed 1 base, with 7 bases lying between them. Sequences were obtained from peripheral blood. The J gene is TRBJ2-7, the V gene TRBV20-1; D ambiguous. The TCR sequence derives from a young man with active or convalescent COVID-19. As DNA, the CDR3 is TGCAGTGCAATAGAATCCTACGAGCAGTACTTC. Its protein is CSAIESYEQYF.